This T cell receptor (beta chain) was identified during a study of blood T cell repertoires in COVID-19. Study details: COVID-19 samples, acute and convalescent, were from the United States, Italy and Spain. From T cells, B-cell-depleted T cells, or PBMCs came the material, which was cDNA or gDNA.

How the authors handled the data: Cell counts per sample came from amplifying reference gene primers. Libraries were prepared by immunoSEQ multiplex PCR; TCRdb keeps only in-frame clonotypes and omits some of them. V, J and clone size are taken as reported in that table, and D and trimming were inferred from the DNA itself. The table has nearly 350,000 clones, around 91% seen once. Germline-derived CDR1 and CDR2 are SGHDN and FVKESK. V was pared by 4 bases and J by 1 base, with 13 bases between. The CDR3 is made up of 15 amino acids. Sequenced sample: peripheral blood. The gene calls are TRBV14 and TRBJ1-1, with a weak D call TRBD1 (5 bases). The receptor comes from a young woman who had recovered from COVID-19. CDR3 region: CASSPSRVGNTEAFF. CDR3 in DNA: TGTGCCAGCAGCCCAAGCAGGGTGGGGAACACTGAAGCTTTCTTT. Filled out from reference TRBV14 and TRBJ1-1, the complete variable domain reads EAGVTQFPSHSVIEKGQTVTLRCDPISGHDNLYWYRRVMGKEIKFLLHFVKESKQDESGMPNNRFLAERTGGTYSTLKVQPAELEDSGVYFCASSPSRVGNTEAFFGQGTRLTVV.